The T cell receptor (beta chain) described here comes from a study of blood T cell repertoires in COVID-19. Study-level background: Acute and convalescent COVID-19 samples came from the United States, Italy and Spain.

TCRdb's copy holds only in-frame clones and misses some; the assay was immunoSEQ multiplex PCR. The sample carries 150,000 to 200,000 clones, around 86% recorded once. The sequenced sample consisted of peripheral blood. The clonotype comes from a man in his fifties or sixties with active or convalescent COVID-19.

CDR3 protein: CAISGSQGGDEAFF. The CDR3 DNA follows: TGTGCCATCAGTGGGTCACAGGGTGGGGATGAAGCTTTCTTT. The chain is built from TRBV10-3 and TRBJ1-1, with D possibly matching TRBD1 (6 bases). Trimming shortened V by 4 bases and J by 7 bases, and 16 bases separated the two germline ends. CDR1 is ENHRY and CDR2 is SYGVKD in the germline V gene. The CDR3 has 14 amino acids.